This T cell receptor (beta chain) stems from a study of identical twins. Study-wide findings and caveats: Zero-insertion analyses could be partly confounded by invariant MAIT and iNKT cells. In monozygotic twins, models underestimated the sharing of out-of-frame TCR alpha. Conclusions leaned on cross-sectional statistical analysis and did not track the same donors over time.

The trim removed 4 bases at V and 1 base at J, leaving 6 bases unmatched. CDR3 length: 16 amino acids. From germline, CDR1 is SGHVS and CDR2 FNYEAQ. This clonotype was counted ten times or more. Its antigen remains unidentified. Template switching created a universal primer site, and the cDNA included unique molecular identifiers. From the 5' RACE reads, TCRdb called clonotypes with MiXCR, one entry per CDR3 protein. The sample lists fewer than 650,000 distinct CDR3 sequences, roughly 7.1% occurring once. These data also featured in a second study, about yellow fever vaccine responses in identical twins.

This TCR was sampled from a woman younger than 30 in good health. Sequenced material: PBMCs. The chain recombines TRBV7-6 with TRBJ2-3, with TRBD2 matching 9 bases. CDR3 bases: TGTGCCAGCAGCTCCCCCATAGCGGGGGGCACAGATACGCAGTATTTT. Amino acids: CASSSPIAGGTDTQYF.